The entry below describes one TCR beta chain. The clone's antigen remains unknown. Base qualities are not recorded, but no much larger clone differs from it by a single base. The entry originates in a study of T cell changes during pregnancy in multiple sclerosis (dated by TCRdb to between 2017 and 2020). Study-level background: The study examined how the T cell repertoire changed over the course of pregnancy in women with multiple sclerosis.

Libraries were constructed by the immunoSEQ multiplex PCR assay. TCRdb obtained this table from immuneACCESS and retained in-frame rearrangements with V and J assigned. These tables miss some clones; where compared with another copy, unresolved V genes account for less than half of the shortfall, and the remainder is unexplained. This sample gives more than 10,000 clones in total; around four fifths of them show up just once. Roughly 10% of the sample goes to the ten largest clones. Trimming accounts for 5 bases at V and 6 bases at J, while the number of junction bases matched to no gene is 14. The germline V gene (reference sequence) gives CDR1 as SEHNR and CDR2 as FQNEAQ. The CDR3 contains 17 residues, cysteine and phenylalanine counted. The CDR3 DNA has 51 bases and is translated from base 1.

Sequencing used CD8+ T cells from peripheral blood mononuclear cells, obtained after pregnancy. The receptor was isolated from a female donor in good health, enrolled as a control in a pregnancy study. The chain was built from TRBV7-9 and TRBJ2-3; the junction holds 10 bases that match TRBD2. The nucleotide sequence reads TGTGCCAGCAGCCCGACGGTGAGCGGGGGGGCAACTGATACGCAGTATTTT. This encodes CASSPTVSGGATDTQYF.